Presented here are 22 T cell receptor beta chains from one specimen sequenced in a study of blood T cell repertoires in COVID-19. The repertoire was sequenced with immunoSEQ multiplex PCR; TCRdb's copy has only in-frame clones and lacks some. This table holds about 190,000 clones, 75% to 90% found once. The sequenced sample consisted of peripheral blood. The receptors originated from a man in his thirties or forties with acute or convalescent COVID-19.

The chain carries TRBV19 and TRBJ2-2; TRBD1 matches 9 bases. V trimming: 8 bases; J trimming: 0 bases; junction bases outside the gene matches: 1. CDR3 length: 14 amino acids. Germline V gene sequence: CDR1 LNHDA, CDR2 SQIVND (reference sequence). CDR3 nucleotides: TGTGCCAGTCGGGACAGGGCGAACACCGGGGAGCTGTTTTTT. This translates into CASRDRANTGELFF.

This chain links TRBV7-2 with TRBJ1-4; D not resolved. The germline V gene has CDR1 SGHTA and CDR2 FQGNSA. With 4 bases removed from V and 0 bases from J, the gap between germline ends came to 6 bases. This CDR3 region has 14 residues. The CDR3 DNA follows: TGTGCCAGCAGCTCCCTTGCAACTAATGAAAAACTGTTTTTT. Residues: CASSSLATNEKLFF. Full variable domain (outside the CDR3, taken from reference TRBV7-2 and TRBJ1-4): GAGVSQSPSNKVTEKGKDVELRCDPISGHTALYWYRQSLGQGLEFLIYFQGNSAPDKSGLPSDRFSAERTGGSVSTLTIQRTQQEDSAVYLCASSSLATNEKLFFGSGTQLSVL.

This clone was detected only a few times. The CDR3, as DNA: TGTGCCAGCTCCCCGTCAACAGGGAACCAGCCCCAGCATTTT. It encodes CASSPSTGNQPQHF. The chain couples TRBV18 to TRBJ1-5; a weak D match, TRBD1 (6 bases). V dropped 6 bases and J dropped 7 bases, with 16 bases sitting between them. From germline, CDR1 is KGHSH and CDR2 LQKENI. This CDR3 comprises 14 residues. The complete variable domain, with remaining parts taken from reference TRBV18 and TRBJ1-5, reads NAGVMQNPRHLVRRRGQEARLRCSPMKGHSHVYWYRQLPEEGLKFMVYLQKENIIDESGMPKERFSAEFPKEGPSILRIQQVVRGDSAAYFCASSPSTGNQPQHFGDGTRLSIL.

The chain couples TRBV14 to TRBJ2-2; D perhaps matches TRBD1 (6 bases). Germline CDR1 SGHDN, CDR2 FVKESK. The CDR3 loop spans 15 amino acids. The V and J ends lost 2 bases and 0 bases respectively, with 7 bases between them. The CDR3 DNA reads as TGTGCCAGCAGCCAATGGACAGCGAACACCGGGGAGCTGTTTTTT. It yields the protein CASSQWTANTGELFF. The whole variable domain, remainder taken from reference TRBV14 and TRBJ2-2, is EAGVTQFPSHSVIEKGQTVTLRCDPISGHDNLYWYRRVMGKEIKFLLHFVKESKQDESGMPNNRFLAERTGGTYSTLKVQPAELEDSGVYFCASSQWTANTGELFFGEGSRLTVL.

The CDR3 protein is CSAQTGLEQYF. CDR3 sequence (DNA): TGCAGTGCTCAGACAGGGTTAGAGCAGTACTTC. This chain joins TRBV20-1 and TRBJ2-7, with 7 bases fitting TRBD1. With 5 bases clipped from V and 7 bases from J, the junction kept 5 bases outside the gene matches. The CDR3 covers 11 residues. Germline loops: CDR1 DFQATT, CDR2 SNEGSKA (reference sequence).

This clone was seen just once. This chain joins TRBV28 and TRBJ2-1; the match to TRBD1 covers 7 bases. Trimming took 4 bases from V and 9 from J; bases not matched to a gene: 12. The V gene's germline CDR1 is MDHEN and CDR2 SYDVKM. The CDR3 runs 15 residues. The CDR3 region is CASSYEVTGVGEQFF. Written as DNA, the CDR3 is TGTGCCAGCAGTTACGAAGTTACAGGGGTTGGTGAGCAGTTCTTC.

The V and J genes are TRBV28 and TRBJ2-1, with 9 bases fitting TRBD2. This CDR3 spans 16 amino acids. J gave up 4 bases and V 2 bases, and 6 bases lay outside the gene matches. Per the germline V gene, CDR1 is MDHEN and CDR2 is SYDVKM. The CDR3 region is CASSLISGGPYNEQFF. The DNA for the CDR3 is TGTGCCAGCAGTTTAATTAGCGGGGGACCTTACAATGAGCAGTTCTTC.

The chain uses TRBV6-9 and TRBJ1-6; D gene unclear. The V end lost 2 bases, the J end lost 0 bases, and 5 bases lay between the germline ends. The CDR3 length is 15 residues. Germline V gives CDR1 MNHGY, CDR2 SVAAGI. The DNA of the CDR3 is TGTGCCAGCAGTTATCCAGTCTCCTATAATTCACCCCTCCACTTT. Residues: CASSYPVSYNSPLHF.

CDR3 amino acids: CASSTRGALTDTQYF. CDR3 DNA: TGTGCCAGCAGCACGCGGGGGGCTCTCACAGATACGCAGTATTTT. The chain couples TRBV9 to TRBJ2-3; the match to TRBD2 covers 8 bases. CDR1 is SGDLS and CDR2 is YYNGEE in the germline V gene. V trimming: 4 bases; J trimming: 2 bases; junction bases outside the gene matches: 6. The CDR3 has 15 amino acids.

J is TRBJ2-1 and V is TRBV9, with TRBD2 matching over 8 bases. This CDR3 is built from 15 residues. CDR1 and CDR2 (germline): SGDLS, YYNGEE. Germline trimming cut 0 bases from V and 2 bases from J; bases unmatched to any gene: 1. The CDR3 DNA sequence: TGTGCCAGCAGCGTAGAACTAGCGGCCTACAATGAGCAGTTCTTC. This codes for CASSVELAAYNEQFF.

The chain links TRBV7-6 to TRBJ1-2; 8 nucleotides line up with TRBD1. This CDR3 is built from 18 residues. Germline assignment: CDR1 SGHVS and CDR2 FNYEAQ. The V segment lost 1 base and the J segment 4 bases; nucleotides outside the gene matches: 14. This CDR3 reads CASSLVAQGGGSSYGYTF. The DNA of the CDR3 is TGTGCCAGCAGCTTAGTAGCACAGGGGGGGGGTAGCTCCTATGGCTACACCTTC. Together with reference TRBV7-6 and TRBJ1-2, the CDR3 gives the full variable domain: GAGVSQSPRYKVTKRGQDVALRCDPISGHVSLYWYRQALGQGPEFLTYFNYEAQQDKSGLPNDRFSAERPEGSISTLTIQRTEQRDSAMYRCASSLVAQGGGSSYGYTFGSGTRLTVV.

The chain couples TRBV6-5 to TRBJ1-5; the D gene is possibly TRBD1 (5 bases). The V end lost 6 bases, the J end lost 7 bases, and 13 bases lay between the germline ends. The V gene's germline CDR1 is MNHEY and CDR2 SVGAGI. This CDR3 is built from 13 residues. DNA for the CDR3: TGTGCCAGCAGCCCCGGACATCCCCAGCCCCAGCATTTT. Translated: CASSPGHPQPQHF.

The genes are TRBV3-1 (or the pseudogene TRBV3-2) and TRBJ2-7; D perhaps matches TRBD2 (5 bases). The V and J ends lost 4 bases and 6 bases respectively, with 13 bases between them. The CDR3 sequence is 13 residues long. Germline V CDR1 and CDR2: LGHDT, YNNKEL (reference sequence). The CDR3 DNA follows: TGTGCCAGCAGCCCCGCTGACGGAGGCGAGCAGTACTTC. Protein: CASSPADGGEQYF.

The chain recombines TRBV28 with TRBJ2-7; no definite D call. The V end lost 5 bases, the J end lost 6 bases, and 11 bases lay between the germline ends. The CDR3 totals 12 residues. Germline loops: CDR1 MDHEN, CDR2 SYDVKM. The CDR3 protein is CASSRTPGEQYF. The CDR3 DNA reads TGTGCCAGCAGTCGAACCCCGGGCGAGCAGTACTTC.

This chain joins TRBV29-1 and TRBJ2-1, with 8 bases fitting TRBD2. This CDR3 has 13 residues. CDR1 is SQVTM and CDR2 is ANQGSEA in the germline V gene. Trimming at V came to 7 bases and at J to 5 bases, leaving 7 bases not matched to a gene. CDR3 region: CSARRGLDNEQFF. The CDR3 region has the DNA TGCAGCGCTCGTAGGGGACTAGACAATGAGCAGTTCTTC.

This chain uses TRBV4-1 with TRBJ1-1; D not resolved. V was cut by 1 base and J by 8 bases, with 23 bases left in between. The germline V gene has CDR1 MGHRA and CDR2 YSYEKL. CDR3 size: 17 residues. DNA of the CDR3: TGCGCCAGCAGCCAAGTGTTTAGTAGCGTCGAAGGAGAAGAAGCTTTCTTT. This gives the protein CASSQVFSSVEGEEAFF.

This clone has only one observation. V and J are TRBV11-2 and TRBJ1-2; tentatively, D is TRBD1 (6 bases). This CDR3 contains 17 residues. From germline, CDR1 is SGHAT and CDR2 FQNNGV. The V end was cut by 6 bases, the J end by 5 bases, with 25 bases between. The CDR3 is CASRNIRGRRRQYGYTF. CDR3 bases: TGTGCCAGCAGAAATATCAGGGGACGCCGGCGTCAATATGGCTACACCTTC.

The CDR3: CASSKNKRDGYTF. In DNA form, the CDR3 reads TGTGCCAGCTCGAAAAACAAGAGGGATGGCTACACCTTC. V and J are TRBV18 and TRBJ1-2; D not resolved. Germline CDR1 KGHSH, CDR2 LQKENI. V was shortened by 6 bases and J by 6 bases, with 14 bases between the two germline ends. The CDR3 spans 13 residues.

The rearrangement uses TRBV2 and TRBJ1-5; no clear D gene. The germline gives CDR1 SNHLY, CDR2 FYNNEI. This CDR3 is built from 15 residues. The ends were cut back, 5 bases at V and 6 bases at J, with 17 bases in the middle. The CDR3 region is CASSLGWGGGQPQHF. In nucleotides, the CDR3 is TGTGCCAGCAGTCTAGGGTGGGGAGGTGGTCAGCCCCAGCATTTT.

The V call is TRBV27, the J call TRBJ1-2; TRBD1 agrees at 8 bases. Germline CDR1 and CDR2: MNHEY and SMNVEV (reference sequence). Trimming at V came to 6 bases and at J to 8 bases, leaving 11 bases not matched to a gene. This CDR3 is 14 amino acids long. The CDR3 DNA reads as TGTGCCAGCAGACGGATGACAGGGGTGAGAGGCTACACCTTC. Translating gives CASRRMTGVRGYTF.

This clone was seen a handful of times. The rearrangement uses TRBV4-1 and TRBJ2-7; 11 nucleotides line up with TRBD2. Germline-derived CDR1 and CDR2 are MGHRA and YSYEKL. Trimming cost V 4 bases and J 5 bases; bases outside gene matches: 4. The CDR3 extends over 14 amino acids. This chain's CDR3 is CASSRLAGTNEQYF. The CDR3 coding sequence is TGCGCCAGCAGCCGACTAGCGGGAACCAACGAGCAGTACTTC.

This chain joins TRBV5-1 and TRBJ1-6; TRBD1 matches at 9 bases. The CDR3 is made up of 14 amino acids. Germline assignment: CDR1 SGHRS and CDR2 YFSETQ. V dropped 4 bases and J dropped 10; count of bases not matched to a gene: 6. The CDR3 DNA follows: TGCGCCAGCAGCCGGGACAGGGAGAGATCACCCCTCCACTTT. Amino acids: CASSRDRERSPLHF. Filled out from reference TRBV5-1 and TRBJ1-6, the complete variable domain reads KAGVTQTPRYLIKTRGQQVTLSCSPISGHRSVSWYQQTPGQGLQFLFEYFSETQRNKGNFPGRFSGRQFSNSRSEMNVSTLELGDSALYLCASSRDRERSPLHFGNGTRLTVT.